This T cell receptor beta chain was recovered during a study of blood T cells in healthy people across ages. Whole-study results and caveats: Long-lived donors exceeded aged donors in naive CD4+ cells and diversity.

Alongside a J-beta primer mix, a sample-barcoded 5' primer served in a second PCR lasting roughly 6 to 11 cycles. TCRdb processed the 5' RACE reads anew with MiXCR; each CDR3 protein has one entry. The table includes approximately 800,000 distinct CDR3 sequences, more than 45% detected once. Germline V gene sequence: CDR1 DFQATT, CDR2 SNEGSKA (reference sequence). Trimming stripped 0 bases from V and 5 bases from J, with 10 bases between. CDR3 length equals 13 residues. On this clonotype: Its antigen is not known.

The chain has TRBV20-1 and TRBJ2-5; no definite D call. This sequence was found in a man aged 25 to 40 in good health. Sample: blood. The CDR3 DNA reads TGCAGTGCTAGAGAGATGGGGTCGGAGACCCAGTACTTC. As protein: CSAREMGSETQYF.